The clone carrying this TCR beta chain occurred once. Its antigen is currently unknown. Time point: peripheral blood 6 weeks after treatment start. Each patient supplied 1 to 8 pretreatment and on-treatment samples. This specimen belongs to a study of PD-L1 blockade in urothelial cancer. The germline V gene encodes CDR1 SEHNR and CDR2 FQNEAQ (reference sequence). Unmatched junction bases numbered 12, after V lost 4 bases and J lost 4 bases. This CDR3 contains 16 residues. Assay: immunoSEQ multiplex PCR; the TCRdb copy retains only in-frame clones and omits some. The sample shows 30,000 or so clones, about 89% of them seen only once. Findings and caveats of the study: In blood sampled pretreatment, TCR clonality below the median predicted better survival.

The chain recombines TRBV7-9 with TRBJ2-7, with 8 bases matching TRBD2. This clonotype originated in a man older than 75 with urothelial cancer. Specimen: PBMCs, collected around atezolizumab (anti-PD-L1) treatment. The CDR3 here is CASSSVGAGVMYEQYF. As DNA, the CDR3 is TGTGCCAGCAGCTCCGTCGGAGCGGGAGTAATGTACGAGCAGTACTTC. The entire variable domain, with the rest obtained from reference TRBV7-9 and TRBJ2-7, is as follows: DTGVSQNPRHKITKRGQNVTFRCDPISEHNRLYWYRQTLGQGPEFLTYFQNEAQLEKSRLLSDRFSAERPKGSFSTLEIQRTEQGDSAMYLCASSSVGAGVMYEQYFGPGTRLTVT.